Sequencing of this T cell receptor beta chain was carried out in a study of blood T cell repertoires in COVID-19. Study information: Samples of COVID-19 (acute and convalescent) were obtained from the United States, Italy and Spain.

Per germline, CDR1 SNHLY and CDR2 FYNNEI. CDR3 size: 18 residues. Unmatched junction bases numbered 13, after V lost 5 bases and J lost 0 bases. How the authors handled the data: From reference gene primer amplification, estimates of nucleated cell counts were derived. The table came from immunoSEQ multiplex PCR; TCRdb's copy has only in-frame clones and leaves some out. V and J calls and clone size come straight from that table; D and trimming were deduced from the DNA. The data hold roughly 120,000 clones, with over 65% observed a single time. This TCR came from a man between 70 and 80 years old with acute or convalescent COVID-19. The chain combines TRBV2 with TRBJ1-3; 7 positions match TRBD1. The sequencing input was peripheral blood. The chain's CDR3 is CASSSGTDFISSGNTIYF. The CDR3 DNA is TGTGCCAGCAGTTCCGGGACAGACTTTATCAGCTCTGGAAACACCATATATTTT.